The present TCR beta chain was sequenced within a study of spatial heterogeneity in lung cancer. Study summary: Among detected sequences, beta-chain ones consistently exceeded alpha-chain ones in number.

Time point reported: sample taken at primary tumor resection. Whole RNA was taken from tumor, nontumor lung or frozen PBMC; it was then sequenced unsorted. A distinct unique molecular identifier was carried by each TCR cDNA molecule. TCRdb reprocessed the 5' RACE reads via MiXCR and lists one record per CDR3 protein. The table records approximately 44,000 distinct CDR3 sequences, approximately 13% of them present only once. CDR1 and CDR2 (germline): SGHRS, YFSETQ. CDR3 size: 15 residues. Study-level results: The appearance of ubiquitous expanded tumor TCRs in blood was greater at resection than follow-up.

Details on this clonotype: Its matching antigen is unknown. A much larger clone lies a single base off, so this may be a read error.

The sequence derives from a male donor with early-stage non-small cell lung cancer. The chain carries TRBV5-1 and TRBJ2-2; 7 nucleotides agree with TRBD1. This specimen was PBMCs, taken at surgery. CDR3 nucleotide sequence: TGCGCCACCTCCTCCGGGACAGTAAACACCGGGGAGCTGTCTTTT. It specifies CATSSGTVNTGELSF.